The clone carrying this T cell receptor (beta chain) has only a few counts. The sample comes from a study of T cells in Graves' hyperthyroidism and ophthalmopathy. The hyperthyroidism was newly diagnosed and had lasted under 2 months; the patients were aged 18 to 65. Together with thyroid ultrasound, orbital computed tomography, serum thyroxine and TRAb, clinical symptoms were used for diagnoses. The source of the PBMCs was approximately 9.5 ml of fresh peripheral blood. From germline, CDR1 is SEHNR and CDR2 FQNEAQ (reference sequence). The length of the CDR3 is 13 residues. Between the trimmed V and J ends, which lost 5 bases and 3 bases, there was a span of 11 bases. Researchers amplified the TCR beta CDR3 regions from RNA transcripts. With the HTBI primer set, the TCR CDR3 went through a first round of RT-PCR. TCRdb fed the multiplex PCR reads into MiXCR, producing one record per CDR3 protein. The table shows more than 300,000 distinct CDR3 sequences, with about a sixth occurring only once.

This sequence joins TRBV7-9 and TRBJ2-7; possibly TRBD2 for D (6 bases). The origin of this receptor is a woman aged 30 to 39 with Graves' hyperthyroidism that later progressed to Graves' ophthalmopathy. The sample consisted of blood. The CDR3 reads CASSPGELYEQYF. The CDR3 coding sequence is TGTGCCAGCAGCCCGGGGGAACTCTACGAGCAGTACTTC.